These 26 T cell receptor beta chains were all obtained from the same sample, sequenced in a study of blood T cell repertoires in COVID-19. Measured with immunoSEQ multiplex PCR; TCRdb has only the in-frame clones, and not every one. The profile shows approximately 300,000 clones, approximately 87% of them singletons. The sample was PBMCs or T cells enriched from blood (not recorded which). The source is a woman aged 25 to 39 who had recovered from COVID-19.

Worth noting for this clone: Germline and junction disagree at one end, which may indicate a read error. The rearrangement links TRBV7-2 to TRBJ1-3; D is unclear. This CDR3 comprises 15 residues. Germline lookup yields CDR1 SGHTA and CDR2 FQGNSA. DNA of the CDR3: TGTGCCAGCAGCCTAGCTGCCAGGTCGGGAAACACCATATATTTT. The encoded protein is CASSLAARSGNTIYF.

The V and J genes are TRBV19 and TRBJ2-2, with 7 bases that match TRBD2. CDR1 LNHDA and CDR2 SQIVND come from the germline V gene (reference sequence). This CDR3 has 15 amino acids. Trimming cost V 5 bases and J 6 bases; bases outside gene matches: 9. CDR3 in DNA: TGTGCCAGTAGTGCCGATCCGGGGGGTTCCGGGGAGCTGTTTTTT. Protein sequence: CASSADPGGSGELFF.

The CDR3 region is CASSERGTAFNQPQHF. The CDR3 nucleotides read TGTGCCAGCAGCGAGAGGGGGACAGCCTTCAATCAGCCCCAGCATTTT. The J gene is TRBJ1-5, the V gene TRBV5-5; TRBD1 matches 7 bases. CDR3 length: 16 amino acids. V gave up 4 bases and J gave up 3 bases; unmatched junction bases: 10. Germline loops: CDR1 SGHKS, CDR2 YYEKEE (reference sequence).

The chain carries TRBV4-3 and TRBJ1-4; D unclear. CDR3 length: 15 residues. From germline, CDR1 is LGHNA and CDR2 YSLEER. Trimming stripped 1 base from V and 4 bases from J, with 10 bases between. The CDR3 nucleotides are TGCGCCAGCAGCCAAGTGAGCAGACTTAATGAAAAACTGTTTTTT. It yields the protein CASSQVSRLNEKLFF.

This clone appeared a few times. CDR3 in DNA: TGTGCCAGCAGCTTGGTGGAGGGTACTGAAGCTTTCTTT. This sequence encodes CASSLVEGTEAFF. V gene TRBV7-9 combines with J gene TRBJ1-1; D gene unclear. The CDR3 spans 13 residues. The germline gives CDR1 SEHNR, CDR2 FQNEAQ (reference sequence). V was clipped by 3 bases and J by 5 bases, with 10 bases between them. The full variable domain, rest sourced from reference TRBV7-9 and TRBJ1-1, is DTGVSQNPRHKITKRGQNVTFRCDPISEHNRLYWYRQTLGQGPEFLTYFQNEAQLEKSRLLSDRFSAERPKGSFSTLEIQRTEQGDSAMYLCASSLVEGTEAFFGQGTRLTVV.

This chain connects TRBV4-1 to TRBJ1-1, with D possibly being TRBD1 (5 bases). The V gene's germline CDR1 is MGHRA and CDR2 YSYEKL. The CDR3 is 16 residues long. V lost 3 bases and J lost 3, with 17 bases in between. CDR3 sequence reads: CASSQVQAPLDTEAFF. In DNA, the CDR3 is TGCGCCAGCAGCCAGGTACAGGCGCCCTTAGACACTGAAGCTTTCTTT.

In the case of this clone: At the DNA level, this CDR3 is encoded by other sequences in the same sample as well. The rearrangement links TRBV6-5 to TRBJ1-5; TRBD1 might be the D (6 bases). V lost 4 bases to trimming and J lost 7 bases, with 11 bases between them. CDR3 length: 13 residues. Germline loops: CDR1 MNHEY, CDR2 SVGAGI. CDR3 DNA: TGTGCCAGCAGTTCTGGGGGCGGCCAGCCCCAGCATTTT. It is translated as CASSSGGGQPQHF.

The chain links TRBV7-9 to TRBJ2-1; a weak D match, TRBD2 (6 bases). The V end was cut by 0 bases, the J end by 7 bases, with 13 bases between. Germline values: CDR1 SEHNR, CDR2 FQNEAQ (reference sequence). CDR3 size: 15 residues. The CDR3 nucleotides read TGTGCCAGCAGCTTAGCGCACAACGGGGGAAATGAGCAGTTCTTC. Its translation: CASSLAHNGGNEQFF.

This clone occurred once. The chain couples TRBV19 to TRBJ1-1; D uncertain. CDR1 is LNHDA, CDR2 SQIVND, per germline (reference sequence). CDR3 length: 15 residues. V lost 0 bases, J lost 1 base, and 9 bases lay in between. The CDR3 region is CASSIDSAENTEAFF. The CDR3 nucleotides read TGTGCCAGTAGTATAGATTCGGCGGAGAACACTGAAGCTTTCTTT. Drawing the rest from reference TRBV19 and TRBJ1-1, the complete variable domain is DGGITQSPKYLFRKEGQNVTLSCEQNLNHDAMYWYRQDPGQGLRLIYYSQIVNDFQKGDIAEGYSVSREKKESFPLTVTSAQKNPTAFYLCASSIDSAENTEAFFGQGTRLTVV.

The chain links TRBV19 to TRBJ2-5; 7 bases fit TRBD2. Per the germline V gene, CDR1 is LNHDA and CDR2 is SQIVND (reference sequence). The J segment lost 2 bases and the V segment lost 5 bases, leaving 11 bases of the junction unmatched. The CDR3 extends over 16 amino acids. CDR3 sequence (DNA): TGTGCCAGTAGTTCGATAGAGAGCGGGGATCAAGAGACCCAGTACTTC. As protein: CASSSIESGDQETQYF.

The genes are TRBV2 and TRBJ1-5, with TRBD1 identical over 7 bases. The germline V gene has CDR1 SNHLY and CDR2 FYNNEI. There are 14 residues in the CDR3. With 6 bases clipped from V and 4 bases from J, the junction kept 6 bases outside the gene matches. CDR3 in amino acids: CASSLTGTNQPQHF. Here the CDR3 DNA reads TGTGCCAGCAGCTTGACAGGGACTAATCAGCCCCAGCATTTT.

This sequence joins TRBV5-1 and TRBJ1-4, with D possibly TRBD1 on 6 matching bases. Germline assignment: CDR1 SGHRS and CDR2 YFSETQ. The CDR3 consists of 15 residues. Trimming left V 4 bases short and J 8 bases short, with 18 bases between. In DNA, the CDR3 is TGCGCCAGCAGCCCAGGGGCTCTAGGGTACGAAAAACTGTTTTTT. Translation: CASSPGALGYEKLFF.

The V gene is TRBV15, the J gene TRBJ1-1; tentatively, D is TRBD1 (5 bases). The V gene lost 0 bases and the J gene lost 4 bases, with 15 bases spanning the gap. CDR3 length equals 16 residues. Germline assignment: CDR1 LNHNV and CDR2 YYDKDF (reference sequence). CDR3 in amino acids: CATSRDRGGGGTEAFF. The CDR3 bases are TGTGCCACCAGCAGAGATCGCGGGGGTGGAGGCACTGAAGCTTTCTTT. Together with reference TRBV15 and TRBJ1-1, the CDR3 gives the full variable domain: DAMVIQNPRYQVTQFGKPVTLSCSQTLNHNVMYWYQQKSSQAPKLLFHYYDKDFNNEADTPDNFQSRRPNTSFCFLDIRSPGLGDTAMYLCATSRDRGGGGTEAFFGQGTRLTVV.

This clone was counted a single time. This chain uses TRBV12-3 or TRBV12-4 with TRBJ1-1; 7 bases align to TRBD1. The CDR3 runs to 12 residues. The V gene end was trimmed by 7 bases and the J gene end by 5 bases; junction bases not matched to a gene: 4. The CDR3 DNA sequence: TGTGCCAGCAAACGGACAGGAACTGAAGCTTTCTTT. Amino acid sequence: CASKRTGTEAFF.

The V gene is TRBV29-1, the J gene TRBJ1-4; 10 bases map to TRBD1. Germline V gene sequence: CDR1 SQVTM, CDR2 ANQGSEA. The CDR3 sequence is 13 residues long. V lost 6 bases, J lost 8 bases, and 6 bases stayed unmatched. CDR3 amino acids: CSVDRGQGEKLFF. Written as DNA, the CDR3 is TGCAGCGTCGACAGGGGGCAAGGGGAAAAACTGTTTTTT.

The CDR3 nucleotides read TGTGCCAGTTTTTCGGGGACACCTTATAGCAATCAGCCCCAGCATTTT. Translation gives CASFSGTPYSNQPQHF. J is TRBJ1-5 and V is TRBV19; D possibly corresponds to TRBD1 (6 bases). Between the trimmed V and J ends, which lost 8 bases and 0 bases, there was a span of 17 bases. Per germline, CDR1 LNHDA and CDR2 SQIVND (reference sequence). This CDR3 contains 16 residues.

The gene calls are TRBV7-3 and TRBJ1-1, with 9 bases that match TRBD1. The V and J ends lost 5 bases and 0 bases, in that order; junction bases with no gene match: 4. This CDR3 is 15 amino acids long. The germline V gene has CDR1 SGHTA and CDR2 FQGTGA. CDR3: CASSETGGLNTEAFF. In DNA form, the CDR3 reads TGTGCCAGCAGCGAGACAGGGGGATTGAACACTGAAGCTTTCTTT.

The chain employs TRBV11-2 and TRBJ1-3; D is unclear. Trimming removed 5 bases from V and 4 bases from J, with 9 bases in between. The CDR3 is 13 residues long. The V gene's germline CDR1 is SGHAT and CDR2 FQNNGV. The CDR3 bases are TGTGCCAGCAGCGCGAGGCGGGGAAACACCATATATTTT. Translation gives CASSARRGNTIYF.

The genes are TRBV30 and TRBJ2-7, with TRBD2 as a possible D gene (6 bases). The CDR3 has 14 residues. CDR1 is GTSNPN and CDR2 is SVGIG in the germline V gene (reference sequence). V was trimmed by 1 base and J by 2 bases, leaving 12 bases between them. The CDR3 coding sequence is TGTGCCTGGAGTGGGTCGGGGGTCGCCTACGAGCAGTACTTC. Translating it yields CAWSGSGVAYEQYF.

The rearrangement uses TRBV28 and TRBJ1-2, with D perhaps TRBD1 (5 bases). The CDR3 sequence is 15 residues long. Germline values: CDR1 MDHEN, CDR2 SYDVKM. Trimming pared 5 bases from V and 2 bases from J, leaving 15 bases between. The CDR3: CASSSPQGWNYGYTF. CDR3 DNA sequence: TGTGCCAGCAGTAGCCCCCAGGGCTGGAACTATGGCTACACCTTC.

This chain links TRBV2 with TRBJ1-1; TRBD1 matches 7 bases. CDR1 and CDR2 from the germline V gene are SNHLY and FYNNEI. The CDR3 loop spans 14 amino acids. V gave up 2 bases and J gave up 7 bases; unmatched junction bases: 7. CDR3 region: CASSEWDSTDEAFF. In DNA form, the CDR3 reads TGTGCCAGCAGTGAATGGGACAGCACGGATGAAGCTTTCTTT. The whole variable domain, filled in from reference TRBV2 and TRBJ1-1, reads EPEVTQTPSHQVTQMGQEVILRCVPISNHLYFYWYRQILGQKVEFLVSFYNNEISEKSEIFDDQFSVERPDGSNFTLKIRSTKLEDSAMYFCASSEWDSTDEAFFGQGTRLTVV.

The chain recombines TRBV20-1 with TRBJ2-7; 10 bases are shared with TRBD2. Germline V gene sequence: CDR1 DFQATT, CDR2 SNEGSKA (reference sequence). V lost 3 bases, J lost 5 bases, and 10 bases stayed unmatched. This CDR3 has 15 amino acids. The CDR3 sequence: CSASKLAGVGDEQYF. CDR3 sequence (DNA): TGCAGTGCTAGTAAGCTAGCGGGGGTTGGAGACGAGCAGTACTTC.

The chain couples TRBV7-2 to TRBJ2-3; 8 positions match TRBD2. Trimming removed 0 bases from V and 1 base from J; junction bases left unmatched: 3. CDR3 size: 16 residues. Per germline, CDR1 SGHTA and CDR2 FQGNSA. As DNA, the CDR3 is TGTGCCAGCAGCTTAGCGCTTAGCGGGGGCACAGATACGCAGTATTTT. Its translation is CASSLALSGGTDTQYF.

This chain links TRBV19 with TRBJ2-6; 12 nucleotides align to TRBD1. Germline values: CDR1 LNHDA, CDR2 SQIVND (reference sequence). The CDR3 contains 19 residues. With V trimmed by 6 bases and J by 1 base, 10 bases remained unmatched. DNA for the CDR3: TGTGCCAGTAGACGGGGACAGGGGGCCCGCAGGTCTGGGGCCAACGTCCTGACTTTC. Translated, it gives CASRRGQGARRSGANVLTF.

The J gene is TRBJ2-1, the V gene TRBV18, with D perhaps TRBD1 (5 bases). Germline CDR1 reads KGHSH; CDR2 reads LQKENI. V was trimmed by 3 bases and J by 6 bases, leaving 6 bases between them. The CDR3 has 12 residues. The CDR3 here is CASSPDSNEQFF. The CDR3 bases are TGTGCCAGCTCACCCGACAGCAATGAGCAGTTCTTC.

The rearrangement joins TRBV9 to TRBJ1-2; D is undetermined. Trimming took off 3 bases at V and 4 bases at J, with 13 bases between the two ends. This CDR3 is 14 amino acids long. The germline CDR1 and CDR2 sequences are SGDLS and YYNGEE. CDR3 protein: CASSAAGSGYGYTF. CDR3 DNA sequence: TGTGCCAGCAGCGCAGCGGGATCTGGCTATGGCTACACCTTC.